This T cell receptor beta chain comes out of a study of radiotherapy plus CTLA-4 blockade in lung cancer. Study in general: Patients showed objective responses in 15% to 20% of cases, and disease control was achieved by over 25%. Study observations and caveats: Response, reportedly, was best predicted by interferon-beta along with early blood T cell clone dynamics. Tumor-origin TCR clones grew in blood after radiotherapy plus ipilimumab.

Comments on this clone: Its antigen is unknown.

The data were produced by immunoSEQ multiplex PCR, yet TCRdb's version contains in-frame clones alone and is incomplete. The sample lists 120,000 or so clones; 75% to 80% were seen once. Germline V gene sequence: CDR1 MNHEY, CDR2 SMNVEV (reference sequence). The ends lost 4 bases at V and 3 bases at J; junction bases unmatched: 23. The CDR3 runs to 20 residues. This rearrangement joins TRBV27 to TRBJ2-7; TRBD2 matches 8 bases. This sequence originates from a human donor with non-small cell lung cancer who had a partial response to radiotherapy plus ipilimumab. The sequences come from peripheral blood, collected from a patient treated with radiotherapy plus ipilimumab. CDR3 region: CASSWGFIILFGGGGYEQYF. Written as DNA, the CDR3 is TGTGCCAGCAGTTGGGGCTTTATAATATTGTTCGGGGGGGGTGGCTACGAGCAGTACTTC.